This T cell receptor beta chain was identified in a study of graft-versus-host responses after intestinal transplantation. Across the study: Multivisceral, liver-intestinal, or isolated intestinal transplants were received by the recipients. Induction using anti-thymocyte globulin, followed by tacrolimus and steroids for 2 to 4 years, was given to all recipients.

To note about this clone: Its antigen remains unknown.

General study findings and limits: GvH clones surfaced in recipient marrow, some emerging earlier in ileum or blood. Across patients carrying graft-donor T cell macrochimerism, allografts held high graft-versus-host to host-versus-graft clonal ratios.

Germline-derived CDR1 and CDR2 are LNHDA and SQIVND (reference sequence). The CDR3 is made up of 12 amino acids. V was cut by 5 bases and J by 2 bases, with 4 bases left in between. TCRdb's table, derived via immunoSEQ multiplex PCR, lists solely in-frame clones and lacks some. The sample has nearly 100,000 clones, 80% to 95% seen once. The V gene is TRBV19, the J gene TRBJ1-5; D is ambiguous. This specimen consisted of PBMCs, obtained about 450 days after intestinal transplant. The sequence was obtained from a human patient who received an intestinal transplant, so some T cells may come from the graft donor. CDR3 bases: TGTGCCAGTAGTGGGGGCAATCAGCCCCAGCATTTT. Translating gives CASSGGNQPQHF. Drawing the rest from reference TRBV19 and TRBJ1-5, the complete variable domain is DGGITQSPKYLFRKEGQNVTLSCEQNLNHDAMYWYRQDPGQGLRLIYYSQIVNDFQKGDIAEGYSVSREKKESFPLTVTSAQKNPTAFYLCASSGGNQPQHFGDGTRLSIL.